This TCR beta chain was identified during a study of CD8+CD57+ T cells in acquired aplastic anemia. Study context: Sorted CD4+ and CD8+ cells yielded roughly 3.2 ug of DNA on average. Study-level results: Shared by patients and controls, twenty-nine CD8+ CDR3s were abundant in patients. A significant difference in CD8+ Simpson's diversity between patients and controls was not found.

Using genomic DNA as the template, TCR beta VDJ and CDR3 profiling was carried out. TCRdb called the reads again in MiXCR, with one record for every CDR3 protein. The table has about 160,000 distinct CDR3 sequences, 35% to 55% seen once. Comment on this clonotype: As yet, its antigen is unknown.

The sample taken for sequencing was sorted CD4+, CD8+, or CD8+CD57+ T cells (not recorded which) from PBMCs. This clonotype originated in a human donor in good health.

This CDR3 reads CASRSNRETQYF. CDR3 sequence (DNA): TGTGCCAGCAGGTCGAATCGGGAGACCCAGTACTTC. This chain links TRBV12-3 or TRBV12-4 with TRBJ2-5, with unresolved D. V was cut by 6 bases and J by 5 bases, with 10 bases left in between. The CDR3 has 12 residues.